What follows are 32 T cell receptor beta chains derived from one specimen sequenced in a study of blood T cell repertoires in COVID-19. Here immunoSEQ multiplex PCR was the method, and the copy in TCRdb shows in-frame clones only, minus some. Here the sample spans over 150,000 clones, around nine tenths being singletons. Sequenced input: peripheral blood. The source of these receptors is a man aged 60 to 75 with COVID-19, enrolled during active disease.

V and J are TRBV28 and TRBJ1-6, with D maybe TRBD1 (5 bases). Per the germline V gene, CDR1 is MDHEN and CDR2 is SYDVKM. With 7 bases removed from V and 7 bases from J, the gap between germline ends came to 20 bases. The length of the CDR3 is 16 residues. CDR3 sequence reads: CASIEGAGQGNSPLHF. The CDR3 region has the DNA TGTGCCAGCATCGAAGGGGCGGGGCAGGGCAATTCACCCCTCCACTTT.

The chain recombines TRBV7-9 with TRBJ1-1; D ambiguous. The V gene lost 5 bases and the J gene lost 6 bases, with 10 bases spanning the gap. CDR1 SEHNR and CDR2 FQNEAQ come from the germline V gene (reference sequence). The CDR3 runs to 12 residues. The CDR3, as DNA: TGTGCCAGCAGCCTCAGTTACCCTGAAGCTTTCTTT. Encoded protein: CASSLSYPEAFF.

This clone was counted a single time. V gene TRBV7-2 combines with J gene TRBJ1-2; D ambiguous. V lost 1 base, J lost 7 bases, and 10 bases lay in between. CDR3 size: 13 residues. Germline CDR1 and CDR2: SGHTA and FQGNSA. In DNA, the CDR3 is TGTGCCAGCAGCTTAGTTCGAGTGATTGGCTACACCTTC. It is translated as CASSLVRVIGYTF.

The chain is built from TRBV4-1 and TRBJ2-5; 9 bases align to TRBD2. Per germline, CDR1 MGHRA and CDR2 YSYEKL. With V trimmed by 4 bases and J by 4 bases, 13 bases remained unmatched. This CDR3 is built from 17 residues. CDR3 bases: TGCGCCAGCAGCCTACGATCTAGCGGGGTAATGGGAGAGACCCAGTACTTC. Translating gives CASSLRSSGVMGETQYF.

The CDR3, as DNA: TGTGCCAGTAGTTCTAACAGGGGCGGCTATGGCTACACCTTC. Translated: CASSSNRGGYGYTF. V gene TRBV19 combines with J gene TRBJ1-2, with 7 bases aligning to TRBD1. The CDR3 loop spans 14 amino acids. Germline CDR1 is LNHDA and CDR2 is SQIVND (reference sequence). Trimming at V came to 5 bases and at J to 4 bases, leaving 7 bases not matched to a gene.

Regarding this clone: One junction end does not reproduce the germline sequence, and a read error may be involved. The chain couples TRBV6-6 to TRBJ1-5; no firm D call. Looked up from germline, CDR1 is MNHNY and CDR2 is SVGAGI (reference sequence). CDR3 length equals 15 residues. Here the CDR3 DNA reads TGTGCCACCAGTGGTGGACGGGAAAGCAATCAGCCCCAGCATTTT. This sequence encodes CATSGGRESNQPQHF.

The genes are TRBV6-2 or TRBV6-3 and TRBJ2-5; D possibly corresponds to TRBD2 (5 bases). CDR1 and CDR2 (germline): MNHEY, SVGEGT. Trimming removed 5 bases from V and 2 bases from J, with 15 bases in between. CDR3 size: 15 residues. The CDR3 DNA sequence: TGTGCCAGCAGTCAGAGTTCTAGCCGGCAAGAGACCCAGTACTTC. It codes for CASSQSSSRQETQYF.

The V gene is TRBV11-2, the J gene TRBJ1-4; TRBD1 agrees at 7 bases. The junction had 4 bases not matched to a gene; V was cut back by 4 bases and J by 5 bases. The CDR3 extends over 14 amino acids. CDR1 is SGHAT, CDR2 FQNNGV, per germline. The CDR3 sequence: CASSSGGLNEKLFF. The CDR3, as DNA: TGTGCCAGCAGCTCAGGGGGGCTAAATGAAAAACTGTTTTTT.

The V and J genes are TRBV2 and TRBJ1-4; 8 bases are shared with TRBD1. The CDR3 extends over 15 amino acids. V shed 6 bases, J shed 6 bases, and the junction held 9 bases outside the gene matches. CDR1 and CDR2 (germline): SNHLY, FYNNEI. CDR3 sequence (DNA): TGTGCCAGCAGAGGAGAAACAGGGGGGGATGAAAAACTGTTTTTT. Protein: CASRGETGGDEKLFF.

V gene TRBV6-2 or TRBV6-3 combines with J gene TRBJ2-7; 7 positions agree with TRBD1. Trimming cost V 0 bases and J 0 bases; bases outside gene matches: 5. The germline CDR1 and CDR2 sequences are MNHEY and SVGEGT. CDR3 length: 16 residues. The CDR3 nucleotides are TGTGCCAGCAGTTACTCGGGACAGCTAGCCTCCTACGAGCAGTACTTC. Its protein product is CASSYSGQLASYEQYF.

This clone was seen a handful of times. V gene TRBV10-3 combines with J gene TRBJ1-1, with a possible D match to TRBD1 (5 bases). V was shortened by 6 bases and J by 6 bases, with 17 bases between the two germline ends. The CDR3 is made up of 14 amino acids. Germline V CDR1 and CDR2: ENHRY, SYGVKD. The CDR3 reads CAIRATGEYSEAFF. For the CDR3, the DNA is TGTGCCATCAGAGCAACAGGAGAGTACTCTGAAGCTTTCTTT.

The chain links TRBV7-3 to TRBJ1-2; D might be TRBD1 (5 bases). The CDR3 is made up of 14 amino acids. Germline V gene lookup returns CDR1 SGHTA and CDR2 FQGTGA. Trimming took off 1 base at V and 7 bases at J, with 13 bases between the two ends. CDR3 residues: CASSLNVGRGGYTF. The CDR3 nucleotides read TGTGCCAGCAGCTTAAATGTGGGGCGCGGTGGCTACACCTTC. The full variable domain, rest sourced from reference TRBV7-3 and TRBJ1-2, is GAGVSQTPSNKVTEKGKYVELRCDPISGHTALYWYRQSLGQGPEFLIYFQGTGAADDSGLPNDRFFAVRPEGSVSTLKIQRTERGDSAVYLCASSLNVGRGGYTFGSGTRLTVV.

In this sample, this clone turned up a few times. The chain joins TRBV5-4 to TRBJ1-3; 8 bases agree with TRBD1. Trimming cost V 0 bases and J 1 base; bases outside gene matches: 3. This CDR3 region has 16 residues. Germline CDR1 SGHNT, CDR2 YYREEE (reference sequence). The CDR3 nucleotides are TGTGCCAGCAGCTTGGACAGGGGGGAATCTGGAAACACCATATATTTT. Its translation is CASSLDRGESGNTIYF.

V usage is TRBV4-3 and J usage is TRBJ1-1; D call uncertain. V was pared by 3 bases and J by 1 base, with 15 bases between. The length of the CDR3 is 16 residues. The germline V gene encodes CDR1 LGHNA and CDR2 YSLEER. CDR3 sequence (DNA): TGCGCCAGCAGCCACCTCCCCCTGACTCAGAACACTGAAGCTTTCTTT. It specifies CASSHLPLTQNTEAFF.

The chain is built from TRBV18 and TRBJ2-7; possibly TRBD2 for D (6 bases). Looked up from germline, CDR1 is KGHSH and CDR2 is LQKENI. Trimming pared 2 bases from V and 6 bases from J, leaving 11 bases between. The CDR3 is made up of 13 amino acids. CDR3 DNA: TGTGCCAGCTCACCAATTGCGGGACTCGAGCAGTACTTC. Translation: CASSPIAGLEQYF.

The genes are TRBV29-1 and TRBJ2-1; 7 bases map to TRBD1. This CDR3 has 14 residues. The V gene end was trimmed by 5 bases and the J gene end by 0 bases; junction bases not matched to a gene: 4. CDR1 and CDR2 (germline): SQVTM, ANQGSEA. The CDR3 region has the DNA TGCAGCGTTCTCGGGACAGACTCCTACAATGAGCAGTTCTTC. As protein: CSVLGTDSYNEQFF.

The CDR3 sequence: CASSFPDRELSETQYF. The DNA of the CDR3 is TGTGCCAGCAGCTTCCCTGACAGGGAATTGAGTGAGACCCAGTACTTC. The chain has TRBV5-4 and TRBJ2-5; 7 positions match TRBD1. The J segment lost 5 bases and the V segment lost 2 bases, leaving 12 bases of the junction unmatched. Germline assignment: CDR1 SGHNT and CDR2 YYREEE (reference sequence). This CDR3 comprises 16 residues. Complete variable domain (other parts from reference TRBV5-4 and TRBJ2-5): ETGVTQSPTHLIKTRGQQVTLRCSSQSGHNTVSWYQQALGQGPQFIFQYYREEENGRGNFPPRFSGLQFPNYSSELNVNALELDDSALYLCASSFPDRELSETQYFGPGTRLLVL.

The rearrangement links TRBV27 to TRBJ1-2; 8 bases are shared with TRBD1. This CDR3 is built from 18 residues. With 5 bases clipped from V and 0 bases from J, the junction kept 14 bases outside the gene matches. CDR1 and CDR2 (germline): MNHEY, SMNVEV (reference sequence). CDR3 residues: CASSGELTGEGTNYGYTF. CDR3 sequence (DNA): TGTGCCAGCAGTGGGGAGCTGACAGGGGAGGGAACTAACTATGGCTACACCTTC.

This chain uses TRBV27 with TRBJ1-4; D possibly corresponds to TRBD1 (6 bases). The V gene lost 3 bases and the J gene lost 7 bases, with 12 bases spanning the gap. The CDR3 is 14 amino acids. Looked up from germline, CDR1 is MNHEY and CDR2 is SMNVEV (reference sequence). The CDR3 DNA sequence: TGTGCCAGCAGTTTGCACAGGGCGGGTGAAAAACTGTTTTTT. As protein: CASSLHRAGEKLFF.

This clone was counted a single time. The CDR3 DNA reads as TGTGCCAGCACGACAGGGGGGAGTCTATATGGCTACACCTTC. Amino acid sequence: CASTTGGSLYGYTF. The chain combines TRBV7-9 with TRBJ1-2; 9 nucleotides match TRBD1. The CDR3 has 14 amino acids. Germline lookup yields CDR1 SEHNR and CDR2 FQNEAQ (reference sequence). The J segment lost 5 bases and the V segment lost 7 bases, leaving 8 bases of the junction unmatched.

The genes are TRBV19 and TRBJ2-3, with a possible D match to TRBD1 (6 bases). With 6 bases removed from V and 4 bases from J, the gap between germline ends came to 11 bases. The CDR3 loop spans 13 amino acids. Germline V gene sequence: CDR1 LNHDA, CDR2 SQIVND (reference sequence). The CDR3 region is CASSRQESDTQYF. In nucleotides, the CDR3 is TGTGCCAGTAGCCGACAGGAGTCAGATACGCAGTATTTT. Combining the CDR3 with reference TRBV19 and TRBJ2-3 gives the whole variable domain DGGITQSPKYLFRKEGQNVTLSCEQNLNHDAMYWYRQDPGQGLRLIYYSQIVNDFQKGDIAEGYSVSREKKESFPLTVTSAQKNPTAFYLCASSRQESDTQYFGPGTRLTVL.

J is TRBJ2-1 and V is TRBV24-1; maybe TRBD1 (5 bases). V was pared by 4 bases and J by 7 bases, with 13 bases between. CDR1 is KGHDR, CDR2 SFDVKD, per germline. The CDR3 loop spans 14 amino acids. CDR3 nucleotide sequence: TGTGCCACCAGTGAACCGACTGGGGCGAATGAGCAGTTCTTC. As protein: CATSEPTGANEQFF.

The chain joins TRBV21-1 to TRBJ1-2. TRBV21-1 is tagged as a pseudogene. This CDR3 has 13 residues. In DNA, the CDR3 is TGTGCCAGCAGCAACCGGGGGAGGGATGGCTACACCTTC. Translation: CASSNRGRDGYTF.

V and J are TRBV11-1 and TRBJ1-5; 8 bases are shared with TRBD1. J gave up 7 bases and V 4 bases, and 6 bases lay outside the gene matches. Germline-derived CDR1 and CDR2 are SGHAT and FQDESV (reference sequence). This CDR3 is 14 amino acids long. The CDR3 bases are TGTGCCAGCAGCTCTCAGGGGGCAGGACAGCCCCAGCATTTT. Its protein product is CASSSQGAGQPQHF.

This clone has only one observation. The chain carries TRBV7-2 and TRBJ2-5; TRBD2 matches 11 bases. Germline lookup yields CDR1 SGHTA and CDR2 FQGNSA. The CDR3 is 18 amino acids. The V gene end was trimmed by 7 bases and the J gene end by 5 bases; junction bases not matched to a gene: 18. The CDR3 region has the DNA TGTGCCAGCATCGACGGAGGACTAGCGGGTACAAGGGGGGAGACCCAGTACTTC. Its translation: CASIDGGLAGTRGETQYF.

This clone has a handful of counts. This chain uses TRBV30 with TRBJ1-2; 9 bases match TRBD1. CDR1 and CDR2 (germline): GTSNPN, SVGIG (reference sequence). The CDR3 has 15 residues. Trimming removed 4 bases from V and 0 bases from J; junction bases left unmatched: 6. CDR3 sequence (DNA): TGTGCCTGGACTAACAGGGGGCGGGCTAACTATGGCTACACCTTC. This translates into CAWTNRGRANYGYTF.

The chain is built from TRBV18 and TRBJ1-1; D is uncertain. V dropped 4 bases and J dropped 0 bases, with 15 bases sitting between them. Germline assignment: CDR1 KGHSH and CDR2 LQKENI. The CDR3 runs to 16 residues. The CDR3 coding sequence is TGTGCCAGCTCACGCTCCTTTGGGGAGATGAACACTGAAGCTTTCTTT. It translates to CASSRSFGEMNTEAFF.

The rearrangement joins TRBV28 to TRBJ2-2; 7 positions match TRBD2. The junction had 13 bases not matched to a gene; V was cut back by 5 bases and J by 4 bases. Germline V gene sequence: CDR1 MDHEN, CDR2 SYDVKM. The CDR3 extends over 17 amino acids. This CDR3 reads CASSPGSRGDITGELFF. In DNA, the CDR3 is TGTGCCAGCAGTCCGGGGTCCCGGGGGGATATCACCGGGGAGCTGTTTTTT.

This clone came up once. The V call is TRBV10-3, the J call TRBJ2-3; TRBD1 matches 8 bases. The germline gives CDR1 ENHRY, CDR2 SYGVKD. The CDR3 length is 15 residues. The V gene end was trimmed by 6 bases and the J gene end by 1 base; junction bases not matched to a gene: 6. The CDR3 sequence is CAISRTGSRTDTQYF. As DNA, the CDR3 is TGTGCCATCAGCAGGACAGGGTCCCGCACAGATACGCAGTATTTT.

The gene calls are TRBV14 and TRBJ2-1; perhaps TRBD2 as D (6 bases). The CDR3 contains 14 residues. Trimming took off 4 bases at V and 3 bases at J, with 10 bases between the two ends. The germline gives CDR1 SGHDN, CDR2 FVKESK. CDR3 loop: CASSRDLYYNEQFF. Here the CDR3 DNA reads TGTGCCAGCAGCCGGGACTTATACTACAATGAGCAGTTCTTC.

This clone has only one observation. The chain has TRBV29-1 and TRBJ1-1; 7 bases match TRBD1. V shed 6 bases and J 8 bases; nucleotides not matched to a gene: 9. Germline CDR1 reads SQVTM; CDR2 reads ANQGSEA. The CDR3 sequence is 12 residues long. CDR3 loop: CSVKTDRDEAFF. CDR3 nucleotide sequence: TGCAGCGTAAAAACCGACAGGGACGAAGCTTTCTTT.

The chain combines TRBV14 with TRBJ2-2; 9 bases align to TRBD2. V shed 2 bases and J 8 bases; nucleotides not matched to a gene: 9. The CDR3 extends over 16 amino acids. Germline CDR1 SGHDN, CDR2 FVKESK. The CDR3 reads CASSQIGASGIGELFF. In nucleotides, the CDR3 is TGTGCCAGCAGCCAAATCGGGGCTAGCGGGATAGGGGAGCTGTTTTTT. The variable domain in full, with the rest retrieved from reference TRBV14 and TRBJ2-2, is EAGVTQFPSHSVIEKGQTVTLRCDPISGHDNLYWYRRVMGKEIKFLLHFVKESKQDESGMPNNRFLAERTGGTYSTLKVQPAELEDSGVYFCASSQIGASGIGELFFGEGSRLTVL.